The 3 T cell receptor beta chains reported below all come from one sample, sequenced in a study of T-cell memory formation after mild COVID-19. In TCRdb, the 5' RACE reads were re-called with MiXCR into one record per CDR3 protein. The sample lists around 530,000 distinct CDR3 sequences, about 22% occurring once. The sequenced material came from PBMCs or a T cell subset sorted from them (not recorded which). The receptors were sampled from an adult woman who had mild COVID-19 (a few samples of this study predate the infection). Cell type and time point are not known.

This clonotype has a handful of counts. The chain carries TRBV18 and TRBJ1-4, with D unclear. The CDR3 spans 15 residues. CDR1 and CDR2 from the germline V gene are KGHSH and LQKENI. Deletions cut 2 bases from V and 2 bases from J, with 9 bases between. The CDR3 DNA is TGTGCCAGCTCACCAACCCCCGGTACTAATGAAAAACTGTTTTTT. This gives the protein CASSPTPGTNEKLFF.

The V call is TRBV9, the J call TRBJ2-1, with TRBD2 identical over 11 bases. Germline assignment: CDR1 SGDLS and CDR2 YYNGEE. The J segment lost 4 bases and the V segment lost 2 bases, leaving 11 bases of the junction unmatched. This CDR3 has 18 amino acids. The DNA of the CDR3 is TGTGCCAGCAGCGTCGGCCCCGACACTAGCGGGAGTTACAATGAGCAGTTCTTC. This sequence encodes CASSVGPDTSGSYNEQFF.

This clonotype was seen more than once but under ten times. The chain has TRBV20-1 and TRBJ1-1, with a tentative D call TRBD1 (5 bases). Trimming left V 0 bases short and J 4 bases short, with 12 bases between. The CDR3 is 14 amino acids. CDR1 and CDR2 (germline): DFQATT, SNEGSKA (reference sequence). The CDR3 loop is CSAREGGLGTEAFF. DNA for the CDR3: TGCAGTGCTAGAGAGGGGGGTTTGGGCACTGAAGCTTTCTTT.